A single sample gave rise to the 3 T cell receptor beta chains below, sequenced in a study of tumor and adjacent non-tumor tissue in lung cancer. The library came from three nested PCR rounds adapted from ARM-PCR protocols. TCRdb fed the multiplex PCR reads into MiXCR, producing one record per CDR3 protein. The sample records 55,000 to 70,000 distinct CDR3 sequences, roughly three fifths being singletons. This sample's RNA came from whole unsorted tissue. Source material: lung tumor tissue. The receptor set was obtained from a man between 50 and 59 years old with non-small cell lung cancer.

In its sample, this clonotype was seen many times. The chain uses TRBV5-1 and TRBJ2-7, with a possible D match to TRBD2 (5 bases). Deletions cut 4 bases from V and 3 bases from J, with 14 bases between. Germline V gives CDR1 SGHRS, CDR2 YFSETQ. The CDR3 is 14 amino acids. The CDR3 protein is CASSRFGLSYEQYF. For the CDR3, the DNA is TGCGCCAGCAGCCGGTTTGGACTGAGCTACGAGCAGTACTTC.

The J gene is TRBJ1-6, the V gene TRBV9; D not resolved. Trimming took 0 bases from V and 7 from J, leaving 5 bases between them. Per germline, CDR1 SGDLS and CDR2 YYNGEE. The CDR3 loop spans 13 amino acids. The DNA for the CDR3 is TGTGCCAGCAGCGTAGCTGCCAATTCACCCCTCCACTTT. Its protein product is CASSVAANSPLHF.

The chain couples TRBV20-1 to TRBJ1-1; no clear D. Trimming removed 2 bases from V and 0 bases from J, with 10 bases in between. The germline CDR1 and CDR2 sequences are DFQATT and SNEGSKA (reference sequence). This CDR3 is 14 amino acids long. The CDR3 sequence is CSARSVGLNTEAFF. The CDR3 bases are TGCAGTGCTAGATCAGTCGGTCTGAACACTGAAGCTTTCTTT.